The source of this TCR beta chain is a study of patients and donors after allogeneic stem cell transplantation. TCRdb ran MiXCR on the RT-PCR reads and lists one entry per CDR3 protein. The profile shows 920,000 or so distinct CDR3 sequences, 18% of them singletons. This clonotype was seen many times. Germline V gene sequence: CDR1 LGHDT, CDR2 YNNKEL (reference sequence). V lost 4 bases, J lost 5 bases, and 17 bases lay in between. The CDR3 is 15 residues long. Sequencing used blood, either unsorted or a sorted T cell fraction (not recorded which). The chain combines TRBV3-1 with TRBJ1-2; possibly TRBD1 for D (5 bases). This TCR was sampled from a human donor who was either an allogeneic HSCT recipient or a stem cell or donor lymphocyte infusion donor (not recorded which). It is not recorded whose cells these are; they may come from a transplant donor. The DNA of the CDR3 is TGTGCCAGCAGCCCCCGGGACGCCTGGACTTATGGCTACACCTTC. It specifies CASSPRDAWTYGYTF.